Shown below are 18 T cell receptor beta chains from a single sample sequenced in a study of blood T cell repertoires in COVID-19. The repertoire was sequenced with immunoSEQ multiplex PCR; TCRdb's copy has only in-frame clones and lacks some. This table has tens of thousands of clones, roughly 88% appearing once. Sequenced sample: peripheral blood. All receptors come from a human donor in a cohort sampled during active COVID-19.

The CDR3 is CASRDINYEQYF. In DNA form, the CDR3 reads TGTGCCAGCAGGGACATCAACTACGAGCAGTACTTC. The chain couples TRBV2 to TRBJ2-7, with D maybe TRBD1 (5 bases). V lost 6 bases and J 3 bases, leaving 9 bases between the germline ends. There are 12 residues in the CDR3. Germline V gene sequence: CDR1 SNHLY, CDR2 FYNNEI.

This chain connects TRBV7-2 to TRBJ2-3, with D tentatively TRBD1 (6 bases). Germline-derived CDR1 and CDR2 are SGHTA and FQGNSA. Trimming cost V 1 base and J 2 bases, with 10 bases left between them. The length of the CDR3 is 15 residues. For the CDR3, the DNA is TGTGCCAGCAGCTTAGAACAGGGCGACACAGATACGCAGTATTTT. The encoded protein is CASSLEQGDTDTQYF. Drawing the rest from reference TRBV7-2 and TRBJ2-3, the complete variable domain is GAGVSQSPSNKVTEKGKDVELRCDPISGHTALYWYRQSLGQGLEFLIYFQGNSAPDKSGLPSDRFSAERTGGSVSTLTIQRTQQEDSAVYLCASSLEQGDTDTQYFGPGTRLTVL.

This clone was observed a few times. The genes are TRBV2 and TRBJ1-4; D might be TRBD1 (5 bases). The V end lost 6 bases, the J end lost 4 bases, and 9 bases lay between the germline ends. The CDR3 loop spans 13 amino acids. Germline-derived CDR1 and CDR2 are SNHLY and FYNNEI. The CDR3 nucleotides read TGTGCCAGCAGGGGGGGAAGTAATGAAAAACTGTTTTTT. Protein: CASRGGSNEKLFF.

The J gene is TRBJ2-7, the V gene TRBV6-5; unclear D gene. This CDR3 has 15 residues. Germline loops: CDR1 MNHEY, CDR2 SVGAGI. Trimming took 6 bases from V and 3 from J, leaving 18 bases between them. CDR3 sequence (DNA): TGTGCCAGCAGCCAAACCTTCCGCCTATACTACGAGCAGTACTTC. Residues: CASSQTFRLYYEQYF.

The V call is TRBV7-2, the J call TRBJ2-7, with 11 bases lining up with TRBD2. Germline V gene lookup returns CDR1 SGHTA and CDR2 FQGNSA. The CDR3 loop spans 16 amino acids. Trimming at V came to 5 bases and at J to 2 bases, leaving 8 bases not matched to a gene. The CDR3: CASSQSSGGPAYEQYF. The CDR3 bases are TGTGCCAGCAGCCAATCTAGCGGGGGGCCGGCCTACGAGCAGTACTTC. The whole variable domain, filled in from reference TRBV7-2 and TRBJ2-7, reads GAGVSQSPSNKVTEKGKDVELRCDPISGHTALYWYRQSLGQGLEFLIYFQGNSAPDKSGLPSDRFSAERTGGSVSTLTIQRTQQEDSAVYLCASSQSSGGPAYEQYFGPGTRLTVT.

On this clone: A junction end diverges from the germline sequence, so it may reflect a read error. The chain uses TRBV16 and TRBJ2-5; D possibly corresponds to TRBD2 (5 bases). The V gene's germline CDR1 is KGHSY and CDR2 FQNENV. This CDR3 is built from 11 residues. In DNA, the CDR3 is TGTGCCAGCAGTCGGGCCGGGATTCTGGACTTC. Its translation: CASSRAGILDF.

V and J are TRBV27 and TRBJ2-7; weak D call: TRBD2 (6 bases). This CDR3 has 14 amino acids. Germline V gene sequence: CDR1 MNHEY, CDR2 SMNVEV (reference sequence). The ends were cut back, 5 bases at V and 2 bases at J, with 13 bases in the middle. CDR3 coding DNA: TGTGCCAGCAGTCTGCGGGACGGACCCTACGAGCAGTACTTC. Its protein is CASSLRDGPYEQYF.

The V and J genes are TRBV7-8 and TRBJ1-6, with 7 positions matching TRBD1. The CDR3 has 17 residues. V lost 3 bases to trimming and J lost 7 bases; unmatched junction nucleotides: 12. Germline V lookup: CDR1 SGHVS, CDR2 FQNEAQ. The CDR3 region has the DNA TGTGCCAGCAGCTTGACAGGGAAAAAGTCAACAAATTCACCCCTCCACTTT. As protein: CASSLTGKKSTNSPLHF.

V and J are TRBV6-5 and TRBJ2-2; TRBD1 aligns across 10 bases. Germline loops: CDR1 MNHEY, CDR2 SVGAGI. This CDR3 comprises 15 residues. V shed 7 bases and J 1 base; nucleotides not matched to a gene: 3. The CDR3 region has the DNA TGTGCCAGCAACGGACAGGGGGGGAACACCGGGGAGCTGTTTTTT. This translates into CASNGQGGNTGELFF.

This clone was counted many times. This sequence joins TRBV7-3 and TRBJ2-1; 7 nucleotides match TRBD2. V shed 5 bases, J shed 7 bases, and the junction held 2 bases outside the gene matches. The CDR3 sequence is 12 residues long. CDR1 SGHTA and CDR2 FQGTGA come from the germline V gene. CDR3 DNA: TGTGCCAGCAGCCCCGGGAGGAATGAGCAGTTCTTC. This encodes CASSPGRNEQFF.

The V call is TRBV13, the J call TRBJ2-1; TRBD2 matches at 9 bases. With V trimmed by 0 bases and J by 3 bases, 6 bases remained unmatched. This CDR3 has 17 amino acids. CDR1 is PRHDT, CDR2 FYEKMQ, per germline (reference sequence). CDR3 nucleotide sequence: TGTGCCAGCAGCTTAGGCGTCGGTAGCGGGAGCTACAATGAGCAGTTCTTC. It specifies CASSLGVGSGSYNEQFF. The full variable domain, in which reference TRBV13 and TRBJ2-1 provide the parts outside the CDR3, is AAGVIQSPRHLIKEKRETATLKCYPIPRHDTVYWYQQGPGQDPQFLISFYEKMQSDKGSIPDRFSAQQFSDYHSELNMSSLELGDSALYFCASSLGVGSGSYNEQFFGPGTRLTVL.

V and J are TRBV29-1 and TRBJ2-5; perhaps TRBD1 as D (6 bases). The CDR3 is 14 residues long. Trimming pared 8 bases from V and 2 bases from J, leaving 18 bases between. Germline-derived CDR1 and CDR2 are SQVTM and ANQGSEA. This CDR3 is CSIRDTGRQETQYF. The CDR3, as DNA: TGCAGCATTCGGGACACCGGGCGGCAAGAGACCCAGTACTTC.

The chain combines TRBV6-4 with TRBJ2-1, with TRBD1 identical over 10 bases. The CDR3 consists of 19 residues. V was pared by 5 bases and J by 5 bases, with 18 bases of the junction left unmatched. From germline, CDR1 is MRHNA and CDR2 SNTAGT. The DNA of the CDR3 is TGTGCCAGCAGTCCCGGAAGGGACAGGGGTCCTACGGTCCACAATGAGCAGTTCTTC. It translates to CASSPGRDRGPTVHNEQFF.

V gene TRBV12-5 combines with J gene TRBJ1-5, with D uncertain. V lost 5 bases, J lost 0 bases, and 14 bases lay in between. Germline CDR1 LGHNT, CDR2 FRNRAP. The CDR3 covers 16 residues. The CDR3 DNA follows: TGTGCTAGTGGTACCCGGAGACGTGATAGCAATCAGCCCCAGCATTTT. Its translation: CASGTRRRDSNQPQHF.

V is TRBV4-1 and J is TRBJ1-1, with D maybe TRBD1 (6 bases). The V gene lost 0 bases and the J gene lost 1 base, with 18 bases spanning the gap. The germline CDR1 and CDR2 sequences are MGHRA and YSYEKL. The CDR3 loop spans 18 amino acids. In nucleotides, the CDR3 is TGCGCCAGCAGCCAAGATCATGTTGGGGGCGGGGGGAACACTGAAGCTTTCTTT. Translating gives CASSQDHVGGGGNTEAFF.

This clone is a singleton in its sample. CDR3 in DNA: TGCAGCGCCCGGACAGACCTTGAAGCTTTCTTT. Amino acids: CSARTDLEAFF. This rearrangement joins TRBV29-1 to TRBJ1-1, with TRBD1 as a possible D gene (6 bases). In germline, CDR1 is SQVTM, CDR2 ANQGSEA. V shed 7 bases and J shed 7 bases, with 13 bases lying between them. The CDR3 has 11 amino acids. Full variable domain (rest looked up from reference TRBV29-1 and TRBJ1-1): SAVISQKPSRDICQRGTSLTIQCQVDSQVTMMFWYRQQPGQSLTLIATANQGSEATYESGFVIDKFPISRPNLTFSTLTVSNMSPEDSSIYLCSARTDLEAFFGQGTRLTVV.

This chain's CDR3 is CASSLAVGVVSAGELFF. CDR3 DNA sequence: TGTGCCAGCAGCTTGGCCGTCGGGGTGGTGTCGGCCGGGGAGCTGTTTTTT. This sequence joins TRBV5-5 and TRBJ2-2; perhaps TRBD2 as D (5 bases). CDR3 length: 17 residues. V dropped 0 bases and J dropped 6 bases, with 18 bases sitting between them. Germline CDR1 is SGHKS and CDR2 is YYEKEE (reference sequence).

The chain carries TRBV14 and TRBJ2-1; D gene ambiguous. The CDR3 has 12 residues. The V and J ends lost 1 base and 7 bases respectively, with 5 bases between them. CDR1 and CDR2 (germline): SGHDN, FVKESK. CDR3 sequence: CASSQVRNEQFF. The CDR3 DNA reads as TGTGCCAGCAGCCAAGTCCGGAATGAGCAGTTCTTC.